Described below is a single T cell receptor (beta chain) sequence and its context. The antigen is undetermined. At residue 11, the translated DNA and the protein in TCRdb do not agree; the protein given here is derived from the DNA. The gene names here belong to mouse. Other DNA sequences within the sample encode an identical CDR3. The sample is drawn from a study of CD8+ T cells in alopecia areata. Study summary: Skin was taken from 6-12-month-old C3H/HeJ graft donors that had spontaneous alopecia and grafted onto approximately 7-10-week-old female C3H/HeJ mice.

RNA extraction and reverse transcription yielded cDNA as sequencing template. Sequencing was performed with immunoSEQ multiplex PCR; in TCRdb, only in-frame clones are kept and a portion is missing. The sample lists around 100,000 clones, none appearing once, the ten largest making up roughly a fifth. Study-wide findings and caveats: Sequences from scalp samples also cover resident alphabeta T cells of normal skin. Researchers report lesional scalp, most notably alopecia totalis/universalis, outstripped normal scalp in clonality.

This clonotype was sampled from a C3H/HeJ mouse with alopecia areata. MHC haplotype of the mouse line: H2-k. Material for sequencing was lesional skin.

The CDR3 protein is CASSRGTDNSPLYF. CDR3 bases read: TGTGCCAGCAGTAGAGGGACAGATAATTCGCCC. The rearrangement links TRBV13-3 to TRBJ1-6; 7 bases agree with TRBD1. From the germline J gene comes the end of the CDR3, since the read stops 3 residues before it. TRBJ1-6 is given ORF status, its function remaining uncertain. Germline CDR1 and CDR2: NNHDY and SYVADS. CDR3 length: 14 residues. The trim removed 4 bases at V and 5 bases at J, leaving 3 bases unmatched.